This T cell receptor beta chain stems from a study of blood T cell repertoires in COVID-19. About the research overall: Whether acute or convalescent, the COVID-19 samples came from the United States, Italy and Spain.

Per the authors' pipeline: Amplification from reference gene primers served as the basis for estimated nucleated cell counts. Sequencing was performed with immunoSEQ multiplex PCR; in TCRdb, only in-frame clones are kept and a portion is missing. The DNA gave D and trimming, while V, J and clone size come from that table. Among 200,000 to 300,000 clones, 85% were seen once, and the ten largest hold 8.5% to 9.5%. In assigning cohorts, the study relied on participant-reported clinical history. CDR1 is SQVTM, CDR2 ANQGSEA, per germline. Trimming took 4 bases from V and 7 from J, leaving 10 bases between them. The CDR3 contains 11 residues.

The sequence was obtained from a woman between 45 and 65 years old with acute COVID-19. Specimen: PBMCs or T cells enriched from blood (not recorded which). The chain is built from TRBV29-1 and TRBJ1-1, with D unclear. Here the CDR3 DNA reads TGCAGCGTTGGTCGCGTCAATGAAGCTTTCTTT. Encoded protein: CSVGRVNEAFF.